This T cell receptor beta chain is drawn from a study of T cell responses to AZD1222 COVID-19 vaccine. General study results and limits: In a largely white British group with more females than males, clonal diversity was possibly underestimated. The reported proportion of spike-specific TCRs targeting unmutated variant regions was nearly half. When two AZD1222 doses had been given, Spike-specific TCR breadth and depth rose.

This clone was observed once. What it binds is not known. Germline V lookup: CDR1 MNHNY, CDR2 SVGAGI (reference sequence). With V trimmed by 5 bases and J by 2 bases, 3 bases remained unmatched. This CDR3 is built from 15 residues. Clones were read by immunoSEQ multiplex PCR, and TCRdb kept only the in-frame ones, dropping some. The sample yields about 75,000 clones, 88% seen once. The source of this sequence is an adult who received the MenACWY meningococcal vaccine as a control. Sequencing used peripheral blood, obtained 28 days after the second dose of the MenACWY control vaccine. The chain has TRBV6-6 and TRBJ1-5; 10 positions agree with TRBD1. The CDR3 protein is CASSKGQGGNQPQHF. Here the CDR3 DNA reads TGTGCCAGCAGTAAAGGACAGGGGGGCAATCAGCCCCAGCATTTT.